This TCR beta chain was observed in a study of molecular identifiers for immune sequencing clone quantification. The CDR3 is made up of 15 amino acids. V lost 2 bases and J 2 bases, leaving 13 bases between the germline ends. CDR1 and CDR2 (germline): SGHDN, FVKESK. The count of this clonotype is one. One entry per CDR3 protein, called by TCRdb with MiXCR from the PCR reads. There are a few hundred thousand distinct CDR3 sequences in the sample; around 23% occur only once, and about 0.75% lies in the top ten. This receptor was obtained from a human donor in good health. Some libraries in this study had Jurkat cell RNA spiked in. V usage is TRBV14 and J usage is TRBJ2-7; tentative D call: TRBD1 (5 bases). The source material was naive CD8+ T cells from blood, with Jurkat cell RNA spiked in. The subset: FACS-sorted CD8+CD4-CCR7+CD45RA+ naive T cells. CDR3 residues: CASSQLQGPPYEQYF. The CDR3 DNA reads as TGTGCCAGCAGCCAACTCCAGGGCCCCCCCTACGAGCAGTACTTC.